One sample yielded the 21 T cell receptor beta chains listed below, sequenced in a study of blood T cell repertoires in COVID-19. Repertoires were generated with immunoSEQ multiplex PCR, while TCRdb's copy carries only in-frame clones and drops some. The sample gives hundreds of thousands of clones, more than 80% of which show up once; 2% to 3% is in the top ten. The sequencing input was PBMCs or T cells enriched from blood (not recorded which). The origin of the receptors is a woman between 18 and 29 years old who had recovered from COVID-19.

The chain links TRBV3-1 (or the pseudogene TRBV3-2) to TRBJ1-3, with 8 bases that match TRBD1. Germline CDR1 LGHDT, CDR2 YNNKEL (reference sequence). This CDR3 is 16 amino acids long. Unmatched junction bases numbered 9, after V lost 8 bases and J lost 0 bases. The CDR3 here is CASYLLGTGSGNTIYF. The DNA for the CDR3 is TGTGCCAGCTACCTTCTGGGGACAGGCTCTGGAAACACCATATATTTT.

This chain links TRBV7-3 with TRBJ2-7, with unresolved D. Germline CDR1 SGHTA, CDR2 FQGTGA. The CDR3 is 13 residues long. V lost 0 bases and J lost 3, with 6 bases in between. The CDR3 loop reads CASSLTHGYEQYF. The CDR3 DNA reads as TGTGCCAGCAGCTTAACTCACGGCTACGAGCAGTACTTC.

In the case of this clone: The sample has other DNA sequences that encode this CDR3 too. The V call is TRBV2, the J call TRBJ2-2; TRBD1 agrees at 8 bases. The CDR3 totals 14 residues. V shed 6 bases and J 4 bases; nucleotides not matched to a gene: 4. Germline loops: CDR1 SNHLY, CDR2 FYNNEI. CDR3 residues: CASRGTGLTGELFF. Written as DNA, the CDR3 is TGTGCCAGCAGAGGGACAGGTCTCACCGGGGAGCTGTTTTTT.

The chain links TRBV7-9 to TRBJ1-1, with D uncertain. The CDR3 totals 13 residues. Germline CDR1 reads SEHNR; CDR2 reads FQNEAQ (reference sequence). The V and J ends lost 6 bases and 4 bases respectively, with 12 bases between them. The CDR3 loop reads CASSPNPGTEAFF. CDR3 nucleotides: TGTGCCAGCAGTCCCAACCCGGGCACTGAAGCTTTCTTT.

The rearrangement joins TRBV28 to TRBJ1-5, with D unclear. CDR1 and CDR2 (germline): MDHEN, SYDVKM. Trimming left V 2 bases short and J 2 bases short, with 16 bases between. The CDR3 totals 17 residues. As DNA, the CDR3 is TGTGCCAGCAGTTTACTCTGGTGGAGTCGTGGCAATCAGCCCCAGCATTTT. Amino acid sequence: CASSLLWWSRGNQPQHF.

The chain is built from TRBV5-6 and TRBJ1-1, with D perhaps TRBD1 (5 bases). Germline-derived CDR1 and CDR2 are SGHDT and YYEEEE. The CDR3 contains 17 residues. Trimming cost V 5 bases and J 2 bases, with 22 bases left between them. CDR3 sequence: CASRDAKTGLLNTEAFF. DNA of the CDR3: TGTGCCAGCAGGGACGCAAAAACAGGCCTTTTAAACACTGAAGCTTTCTTT.

V gene TRBV27 combines with J gene TRBJ1-6; tentative D call: TRBD1 (6 bases). This CDR3 contains 13 residues. Germline V lookup: CDR1 MNHEY, CDR2 SMNVEV (reference sequence). V lost 6 bases, J lost 7 bases, and 10 bases lay in between. CDR3 coding DNA: TGTGCCAGCAGAGGTCAGGGGAATTCACCCCTCCACTTT. Protein sequence: CASRGQGNSPLHF.

V and J are TRBV5-1 and TRBJ2-3; D is ambiguous. Germline-derived CDR1 and CDR2 are SGHRS and YFSETQ. The V end lost 0 bases, the J end lost 6 bases, and 11 bases lay between the germline ends. This CDR3 comprises 14 residues. The CDR3 region is CASSLAAGRDTQYF. The CDR3, as DNA: TGCGCCAGCAGCTTGGCGGCAGGCCGGGATACGCAGTATTTT. The variable domain in full, with the rest retrieved from reference TRBV5-1 and TRBJ2-3, is KAGVTQTPRYLIKTRGQQVTLSCSPISGHRSVSWYQQTPGQGLQFLFEYFSETQRNKGNFPGRFSGRQFSNSRSEMNVSTLELGDSALYLCASSLAAGRDTQYFGPGTRLTVL.

Here the CDR3 DNA reads TGTGCCAGCAGCGGCGCAGGGGGCGGGTATACTGAAGCTTTCTTT. Encoded protein: CASSGAGGGYTEAFF. The J gene is TRBJ1-1, the V gene TRBV9; 8 bases are a match to TRBD1. In germline, CDR1 is SGDLS, CDR2 YYNGEE. The junction had 9 bases not matched to a gene; V was cut back by 3 bases and J by 5 bases. The CDR3 consists of 15 residues.

CDR3 in amino acids: CASSTRQGPYYGYTF. CDR3 sequence (DNA): TGTGCCAGTAGTACCCGACAGGGTCCCTACTATGGCTACACCTTC. The chain uses TRBV19 and TRBJ1-2; the match to TRBD1 covers 7 bases. The V gene end was trimmed by 4 bases and the J gene end by 3 bases; junction bases not matched to a gene: 8. The CDR3 runs to 15 residues. Germline V gene data show CDR1 as LNHDA and CDR2 as SQIVND (reference sequence).

This clone appeared a single time. V gene TRBV10-3 combines with J gene TRBJ1-2, with D tentatively TRBD1 (6 bases). CDR3 length: 13 residues. Trimming took off 4 bases at V and 3 bases at J, with 9 bases between the two ends. The germline V gene has CDR1 ENHRY and CDR2 SYGVKD. The CDR3 DNA follows: TGTGCCATCAGTGCTCAGGGGTACTATGGCTACACCTTC. It translates to CAISAQGYYGYTF.

A note on this clone: Other DNA sequences in the same sample also yield this CDR3. The J gene is TRBJ2-5, the V gene TRBV5-1, with D uncertain. V shed 3 bases and J shed 5 bases, with 5 bases lying between them. This CDR3 spans 11 amino acids. CDR1 and CDR2 (germline): SGHRS, YFSETQ. The CDR3 region has the DNA TGCGCCAGCAGCTCGCGCGAGACCCAGTACTTC. Its protein product is CASSSRETQYF.

In the case of this clone: Additional DNA sequences in this sample encode the identical CDR3. V and J are TRBV6-5 and TRBJ1-5; possible D gene TRBD1, 5 bases. This CDR3 is 13 amino acids long. V lost 5 bases and J lost 2, with 7 bases in between. Germline V CDR1 and CDR2: MNHEY, SVGAGI. The CDR3 region is CASSRGGNQPQHF. The CDR3 region has the DNA TGTGCCAGCAGTCGGGGGGGCAATCAGCCCCAGCATTTT.

This sequence joins TRBV5-6 and TRBJ2-7, with D perhaps matching TRBD1 (6 bases). CDR1 is SGHDT and CDR2 is YYEEEE in the germline V gene. This CDR3 has 14 residues. V was clipped by 1 base and J by 2 bases, with 10 bases between them. CDR3 amino acids: CASSLRGTTYEQYF. The DNA for the CDR3 is TGTGCCAGCAGCTTGAGGGGGACCACCTACGAGCAGTACTTC.

This chain joins TRBV13 and TRBJ1-1; TRBD1 might be the D (5 bases). Germline CDR1 and CDR2: PRHDT and FYEKMQ (reference sequence). Deletions cut 3 bases from V and 6 bases from J, with 11 bases between. CDR3 length equals 13 residues. CDR3 loop: CASSLGGIPEAFF. As DNA, the CDR3 is TGTGCCAGCAGCTTGGGGGGAATCCCTGAAGCTTTCTTT.

The chain uses TRBV4-1 and TRBJ2-3, with D possibly matching TRBD2 (7 bases). The CDR3 extends over 16 amino acids. Germline V gene sequence: CDR1 MGHRA, CDR2 YSYEKL. Between the trimmed V and J ends, which lost 0 bases and 2 bases, there was a span of 12 bases. This CDR3 is CASSQDRGGDTDTQYF. The CDR3, as DNA: TGCGCCAGCAGCCAAGATAGAGGGGGGGACACAGATACGCAGTATTTT.

V is TRBV4-1 and J is TRBJ1-1; 10 bases align to TRBD1. Per the germline V gene, CDR1 is MGHRA and CDR2 is YSYEKL. The V and J ends lost 0 bases and 7 bases, in that order; junction bases with no gene match: 11. The CDR3 is 17 residues long. The CDR3 region is CASSQDSRQGAWSEAFF. The CDR3 nucleotides are TGCGCCAGCAGCCAAGATTCCCGACAGGGGGCTTGGAGTGAAGCTTTCTTT.

V is TRBV4-2 and J is TRBJ2-6; 10 nucleotides align to TRBD1. This CDR3 contains 17 residues. Trimming removed 3 bases from V and 2 bases from J; junction bases left unmatched: 4. The germline V gene has CDR1 LGHNA and CDR2 YNFKEQ. The CDR3 DNA is TGTGCCAGCAGCCATTCCGGGACAGGGGCTGGGGCCAACGTCCTGACTTTC. It translates to CASSHSGTGAGANVLTF.

The chain has TRBV11-2 and TRBJ1-5; D is undetermined. CDR3 length: 13 residues. V lost 4 bases and J lost 2, with 6 bases in between. Germline CDR1 is SGHAT and CDR2 is FQNNGV. Here the CDR3 DNA reads TGTGCCAGCAGCTCGGGAGGCAATCAGCCCCAGCATTTT. This gives the protein CASSSGGNQPQHF.

The chain recombines TRBV5-1 with TRBJ1-5, with 10 bases aligning to TRBD1. Germline V lookup: CDR1 SGHRS, CDR2 YFSETQ. The CDR3 runs to 18 residues. V gave up 5 bases and J gave up 3 bases; unmatched junction bases: 14. The CDR3 reads CASRFSRDRGTVNQPQHF. CDR3 bases: TGCGCCAGCAGGTTTAGCCGGGACAGGGGTACGGTCAATCAGCCCCAGCATTTT.

The rearrangement uses TRBV5-1 and TRBJ2-3; 7 positions match TRBD2. Trimming took 4 bases from V and 3 from J; bases not matched to a gene: 14. Germline V gene data show CDR1 as SGHRS and CDR2 as YFSETQ. The CDR3 is 17 residues long. Written as DNA, the CDR3 is TGCGCCAGCAGCCCATCCGGGGGTCGGGGAGGGACAGATACGCAGTATTTT. Its protein is CASSPSGGRGGTDTQYF.